Presented here are 9 T cell receptor beta chains from one specimen sequenced in a study of shared T cell receptors in the human thymus. Profiled with immunoSEQ multiplex PCR; TCRdb holds only in-frame clones, not every one. The sample gives about 660,000 clones, around 87% of which show up once; approximately 0.0097% is in the top ten. A further study also used this sample, focusing on human thymus T cells.

Sequenced material: thymocytes. The receptor set was obtained from a boy in the first two years of life with a congenital heart defect.

On this clone: At one end the junction does not follow the germline gene, possibly because of a read error. The chain has TRBV29-1 and TRBJ1-1; D not certain. From germline, CDR1 is SQVTM and CDR2 ANQGSEA. This CDR3 is 14 amino acids long. CDR3 sequence (DNA): TGCAGCGTCTTTTCGTCGGGTGAGAACGCTGAAGCTTTCTTT. Protein product: CSVFSSGENAEAFF.

J is TRBJ2-5 and V is TRBV15, with D perhaps TRBD2 (5 bases). The CDR3 spans 15 residues. V was shortened by 0 bases and J by 4 bases, with 12 bases between the two germline ends. The V gene's germline CDR1 is LNHNV and CDR2 YYDKDF (reference sequence). CDR3 coding DNA: TGTGCCACCAGCAGAGATCCCCTAGCCGGAGAGACCCAGTACTTC. Protein product: CATSRDPLAGETQYF.

The chain couples TRBV30 to TRBJ2-7; D is perhaps TRBD1 (5 bases). The V end lost 0 bases, the J end lost 2 bases, and 20 bases lay between the germline ends. The CDR3 loop spans 17 amino acids. The germline V gene has CDR1 GTSNPN and CDR2 SVGIG (reference sequence). The CDR3 DNA reads TGTGCCTGGAGTGTACCCCCCGGCCAGGGTGGCACCTACGAGCAGTACTTC. Translation: CAWSVPPGQGGTYEQYF.

This chain uses TRBV6-5 with TRBJ1-5; TRBD1 is a possible D gene (6 bases). The CDR3 spans 13 residues. Germline V lookup: CDR1 MNHEY, CDR2 SVGAGI. V was trimmed by 6 bases and J by 3 bases, leaving 9 bases between them. CDR3 in DNA: TGTGCCAGCAGGGACAGAGTCAATCAGCCCCAGCATTTT. It yields the protein CASRDRVNQPQHF.

V usage is TRBV11-2 and J usage is TRBJ1-2; D possibly corresponds to TRBD1 (5 bases). V shed 1 base and J shed 0 bases, with 9 bases lying between them. Germline CDR1 and CDR2: SGHAT and FQNNGV. This CDR3 spans 15 amino acids. For the CDR3, the DNA is TGTGCCAGCAGCTTAGGGGGCGTAACTAACTATGGCTACACCTTC. Translation: CASSLGGVTNYGYTF. Supplemented by reference TRBV11-2 and TRBJ1-2, the full variable domain reads EAGVAQSPRYKIIEKRQSVAFWCNPISGHATLYWYQQILGQGPKLLIQFQNNGVVDDSQLPKDRFSAERLKGVDSTLKIQPAKLEDSAVYLCASSLGGVTNYGYTFGSGTRLTVV.

The genes are TRBV28 and TRBJ1-1; 7 positions agree with TRBD1. CDR3 length: 13 residues. V lost 7 bases to trimming and J lost 1 base; unmatched junction nucleotides: 3. Germline CDR1 MDHEN, CDR2 SYDVKM. CDR3 nucleotide sequence: TGTGCCAGCAAGGGGGACAGGAACACTGAAGCTTTCTTT. Its translation is CASKGDRNTEAFF.

V gene TRBV11-1 combines with J gene TRBJ2-5, with 8 bases that match TRBD2. Germline assignment: CDR1 SGHAT and CDR2 FQDESV (reference sequence). This CDR3 region has 15 residues. The J segment lost 4 bases and the V segment lost 1 base, leaving 5 bases of the junction unmatched. Written as DNA, the CDR3 is TGTGCCAGCAGCTTAGGGACTAGCACCGGAGAGACCCAGTACTTC. Its protein product is CASSLGTSTGETQYF.

The J gene is TRBJ2-3, the V gene TRBV4-1, with a possible D match to TRBD2 (6 bases). This CDR3 has 16 residues. Germline V gene lookup returns CDR1 MGHRA and CDR2 YSYEKL. Trimming took off 2 bases at V and 0 bases at J, with 12 bases between the two ends. CDR3 nucleotides: TGCGCCAGCAGCCAACCTAACGCGGGGAGCACAGATACGCAGTATTTT. Its translation: CASSQPNAGSTDTQYF.

This sequence joins TRBV4-3 and TRBJ2-7, with 9 bases aligning to TRBD1. In germline, CDR1 is LGHNA, CDR2 YSLEER. V lost 1 base and J lost 2; bases outside the gene matches: 12. The CDR3 is 18 amino acids. CDR3: CASSQVWSYRDRAYEQYF. The CDR3 nucleotides are TGCGCCAGCAGCCAAGTGTGGTCATATAGGGACAGGGCCTACGAGCAGTACTTC.